The clone carrying this T cell receptor beta chain has more than one count but fewer than ten. The antigen is not known. This entry comes from a study of T-cell memory formation after mild COVID-19. TCRdb reanalysed the 5' RACE reads using MiXCR and keeps one entry per CDR3 protein. The table has approximately 490,000 distinct CDR3 sequences, roughly 20% seen once; the top ten hold approximately 13%. Overall study results and limits: Those CD4+ clones that contracted were mainly in CM and EM (CD8+ ones in EMRA).

Sequencing input: PBMCs or a T cell subset sorted from them (not recorded which). The receptor was derived from an adult woman who had mild COVID-19 (a few samples of this study predate the infection). Cell type and time point are not known.

The CDR3 DNA reads as TGTGCCAGCAGCTTAGGGTTGCCGGGACTAGCTACGGAGACCCAGTACTTC. Translated: CASSLGLPGLATETQYF. The chain is built from TRBV11-2 and TRBJ2-5; 9 bases match TRBD2. The CDR3 is 17 residues long. V lost 1 base and J lost 5; bases outside the gene matches: 11. CDR1 is SGHAT, CDR2 FQNNGV, per germline. The variable domain in full, completed from reference TRBV11-2 and TRBJ2-5, reads EAGVAQSPRYKIIEKRQSVAFWCNPISGHATLYWYQQILGQGPKLLIQFQNNGVVDDSQLPKDRFSAERLKGVDSTLKIQPAKLEDSAVYLCASSLGLPGLATETQYFGPGTRLLVL.